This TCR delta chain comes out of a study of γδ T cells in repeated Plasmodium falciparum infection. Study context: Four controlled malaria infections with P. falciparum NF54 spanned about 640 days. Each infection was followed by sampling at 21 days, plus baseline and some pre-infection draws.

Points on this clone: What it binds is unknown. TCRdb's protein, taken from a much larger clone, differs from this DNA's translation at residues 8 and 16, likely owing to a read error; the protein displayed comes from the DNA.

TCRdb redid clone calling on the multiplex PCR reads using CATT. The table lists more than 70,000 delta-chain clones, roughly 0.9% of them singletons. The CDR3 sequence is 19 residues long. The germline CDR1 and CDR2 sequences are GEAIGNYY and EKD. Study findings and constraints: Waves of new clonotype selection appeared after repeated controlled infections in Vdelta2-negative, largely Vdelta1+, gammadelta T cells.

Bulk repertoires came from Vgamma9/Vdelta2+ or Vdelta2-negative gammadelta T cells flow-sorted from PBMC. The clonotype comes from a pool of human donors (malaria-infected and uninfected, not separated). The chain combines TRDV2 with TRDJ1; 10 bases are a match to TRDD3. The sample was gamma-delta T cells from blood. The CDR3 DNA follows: TGTGCCTGTGACACCGTCATGGTGACTGGGGGATTCGCCACCGATGAACTCATCTTT. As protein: CACDTVMVTGGFATDELIF.